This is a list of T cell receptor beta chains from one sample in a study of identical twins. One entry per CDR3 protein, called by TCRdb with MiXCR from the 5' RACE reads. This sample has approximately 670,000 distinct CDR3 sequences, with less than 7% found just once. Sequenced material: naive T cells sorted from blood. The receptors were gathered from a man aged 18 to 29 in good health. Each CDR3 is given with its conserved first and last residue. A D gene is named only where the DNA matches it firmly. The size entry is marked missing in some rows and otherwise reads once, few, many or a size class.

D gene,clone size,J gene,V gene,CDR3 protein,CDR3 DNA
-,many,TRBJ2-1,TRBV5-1,CASSPRPGNNEQFF,TGCGCCAGCAGCCCCCGCCCGGGCAATAATGAGCAGTTCTTC
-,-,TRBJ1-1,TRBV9,CASSVLMNTEAFF,TGTGCCAGCAGCGTCCTGATGAACACTGAAGCTTTCTTT
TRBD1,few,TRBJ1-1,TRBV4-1,CASSHRTGSPTEAFF,TGCGCCAGCAGCCATAGGACAGGGAGTCCCACTGAAGCTTTCTTT
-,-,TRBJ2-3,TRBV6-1,CASSSDVRGLTDTQYF,TGTGCCAGCAGCTCTGACGTCAGGGGACTCACAGATACGCAGTATTTT
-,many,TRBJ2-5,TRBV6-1,CASSESETQYF,TGTGCCAGCAGTGAGTCAGAGACCCAGTACTTC
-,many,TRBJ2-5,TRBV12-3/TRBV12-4,CASRLGQQIETQYF,TGTGCCAGCAGACTTGGACAGCAGATAGAGACCCAGTACTTC
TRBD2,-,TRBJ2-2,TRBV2,CASSVNLAGGTGELFF,TGTGCCAGCAGCGTCAATCTAGCGGGAGGGACCGGGGAGCTGTTTTTT
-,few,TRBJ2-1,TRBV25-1,CASSEWTLEYGNEQFF,TGTGCCAGCAGTGAATGGACACTCGAGTATGGCAATGAGCAGTTCTTC
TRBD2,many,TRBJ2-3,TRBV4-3,CASSQHPAGQRSDTQYF,TGCGCCAGCAGCCAACACCCAGCGGGGCAGAGGTCAGATACGCAGTATTTT
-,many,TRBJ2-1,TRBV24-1,CATSLNNEQFF,TGTGCCACCAGCCTAAACAATGAGCAGTTCTTC
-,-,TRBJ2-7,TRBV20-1,CSARESGLSYEQYF,TGCAGTGCTAGAGAATCGGGACTCTCCTACGAGCAGTACTTC
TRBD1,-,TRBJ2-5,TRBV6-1,CASSEAPGQGALETQYF,TGTGCCAGCAGTGAAGCGCCGGGACAGGGGGCGTTAGAGACCCAGTACTTC
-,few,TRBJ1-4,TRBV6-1,CASSERDAGAEKLFF,TGTGCCAGCAGTGAAAGGGATGCAGGGGCCGAAAAACTGTTTTTT
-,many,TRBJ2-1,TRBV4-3,CASSRKIIADTYNEQFF,TGCGCCAGCAGCCGCAAGATAATAGCCGATACCTACAATGAGCAGTTCTTC
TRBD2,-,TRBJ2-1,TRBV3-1,CASRPRLAAAYNEQFF,TGTGCCAGCAGACCCCGACTAGCGGCCGCCTACAATGAGCAGTTCTTC
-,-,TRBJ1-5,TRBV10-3,CAVGQFNQPQHF,TGTGCCGTTGGACAGTTCAATCAGCCCCAGCATTTT
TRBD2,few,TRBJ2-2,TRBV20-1,CSAEREEIAGELFF,TGCAGTGCTGAGCGGGAGGAGATAGCCGGGGAGCTGTTTTTT
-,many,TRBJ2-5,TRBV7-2,CASSPVATRGTETQYF,TGTGCCAGCAGCCCAGTTGCTACCCGAGGAACAGAGACCCAGTACTTC
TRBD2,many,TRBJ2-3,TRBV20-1,CSASSGTSGVGDTQYF,TGCAGTGCTAGTTCCGGGACTAGCGGGGTTGGCGATACGCAGTATTTT
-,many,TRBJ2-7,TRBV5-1,CASSLTLQGRGYEQYF,TGCGCCAGCAGCTTGACCTTACAGGGTCGGGGCTACGAGCAGTACTTC
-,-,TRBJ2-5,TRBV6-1,CASSGGSWALAETQYF,TGTGCCAGCAGTGGGGGTAGTTGGGCTTTAGCAGAGACCCAGTACTTC
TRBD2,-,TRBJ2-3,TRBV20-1,CSERRAGSTDTQYF,TGCAGTGAACGTAGAGCGGGGAGCACAGATACGCAGTATTTT
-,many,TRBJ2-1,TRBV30,CAWSVFGEQFF,TGTGCCTGGAGTGTATTCGGTGAGCAGTTCTTC
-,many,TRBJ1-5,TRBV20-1,CSARQGSNQPQHF,TGCAGTGCTAGGCAGGGTAGCAATCAGCCCCAGCATTTT
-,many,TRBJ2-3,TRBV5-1,CASSSAREAQYF,TGCGCCAGCAGTTCCGCGAGAGAGGCGCAGTATTTT
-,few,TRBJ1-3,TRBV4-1,CASSHPAVSGNTIYF,TGCGCCAGCAGCCACCCAGCCGTTTCTGGAAACACCATATATTTT
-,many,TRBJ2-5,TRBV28,CASRDARETQYF,TGTGCCAGCAGAGATGCACGGGAGACCCAGTACTTC
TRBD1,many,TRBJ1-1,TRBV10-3,CAISPGTGVLKTEAFF,TGTGCCATCAGTCCCGGGACAGGGGTTTTGAAAACTGAAGCTTTCTTT
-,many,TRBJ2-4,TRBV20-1,CSARLAGLSQYF,TGCAGTGCTAGATTGGCGGGATTAAGTCAGTACTTC
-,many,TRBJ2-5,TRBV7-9,CASSRRLGLQETQYF,TGTGCCAGCAGCCGCCGGTTGGGACTTCAAGAGACCCAGTACTTC
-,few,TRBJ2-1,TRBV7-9,CASSLSRGVRNEQFF,TGTGCCAGCAGCTTATCTAGGGGGGTCAGAAATGAGCAGTTCTTC
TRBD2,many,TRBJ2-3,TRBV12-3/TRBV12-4,CASSLDPGLAGELSTDTQYF,TGTGCCAGCAGTTTAGACCCGGGACTAGCGGGAGAACTTAGCACAGATACGCAGTATTTT
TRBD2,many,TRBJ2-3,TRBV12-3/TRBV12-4,CASSFGALAGGPWTDTQYF,TGTGCCAGCAGTTTTGGGGCGCTAGCGGGAGGGCCATGGACAGATACGCAGTATTTT
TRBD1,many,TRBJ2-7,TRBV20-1,CSASPRDRSTYEQYF,TGCAGTGCCTCACCGAGGGACAGGAGCACCTACGAGCAGTACTTC
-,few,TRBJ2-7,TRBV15,CATSSLGGRELREQYF,TGTGCCACCAGCTCCCTGGGGGGGCGGGAGTTACGTGAGCAGTACTTC
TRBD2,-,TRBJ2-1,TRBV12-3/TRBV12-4,CASNSREGNNEQFF,TGTGCCAGCAACTCGCGGGAGGGTAACAATGAGCAGTTCTTC
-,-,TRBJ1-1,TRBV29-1,CSVDAGMNTEAFF,TGCAGCGTTGATGCAGGGATGAACACTGAAGCTTTCTTT
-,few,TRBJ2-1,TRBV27,CASSFAGLNEQFF,TGTGCCAGCAGTTTCGCAGGGCTCAATGAGCAGTTCTTC
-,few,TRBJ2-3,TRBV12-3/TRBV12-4,CASSPNSLPRKITDTQYF,TGTGCCAGCAGTCCAAACTCCCTCCCGCGGAAGATCACAGATACGCAGTATTTT
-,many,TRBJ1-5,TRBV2,CASSEGINQPQHF,TGTGCCAGCAGTGAGGGAATCAATCAGCCCCAGCATTTT
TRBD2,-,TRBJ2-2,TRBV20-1,CSARDRTSGRNTGELFF,TGCAGTGCTAGAGATCGGACTAGCGGGAGGAACACCGGGGAGCTGTTTTTT
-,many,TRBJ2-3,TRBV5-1,CASSLVRGETDTQYF,TGCGCCAGCAGCTTGGTTAGGGGCGAGACAGATACGCAGTATTTT
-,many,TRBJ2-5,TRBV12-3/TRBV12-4,CASSFRGRETQYF,TGTGCCAGCAGTTTCCGGGGCAGGGAGACCCAGTACTTC
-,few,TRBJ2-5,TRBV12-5,CASGYGETQYF,TGTGCTAGTGGTTATGGAGAGACCCAGTACTTC
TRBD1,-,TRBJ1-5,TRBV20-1,CSAQPGQGNQPQHF,TGCAGTGCTCAACCGGGACAGGGAAATCAGCCCCAGCATTTT
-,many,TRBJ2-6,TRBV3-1,CASSRGISGANVLTF,TGTGCCAGCAGCCGCGGGATATCTGGGGCCAACGTCCTGACTTTC
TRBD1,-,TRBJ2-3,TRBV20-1,CSAFRTGGNTDTQYF,TGCAGTGCTTTTAGGACAGGGGGGAACACAGATACGCAGTATTTT
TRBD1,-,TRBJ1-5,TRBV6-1,CASKRTGGPSRGNQPQHF,TGTGCCAGCAAGAGGACAGGGGGCCCCTCCCGTGGCAATCAGCCCCAGCATTTT
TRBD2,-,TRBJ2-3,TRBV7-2,CASRLAGGGGKDTQYF,TGTGCCAGCCGACTAGCGGGAGGGGGAGGGAAAGATACGCAGTATTTT
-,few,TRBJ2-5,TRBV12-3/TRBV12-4,CASRTGTWETQYF,TGTGCCAGCAGAACAGGGACGTGGGAGACCCAGTACTTC
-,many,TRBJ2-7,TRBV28,CASSSIYEQYF,TGTGCCAGCAGTTCAATCTACGAGCAGTACTTC